What follows are 8 T cell receptor beta chains derived from one specimen sequenced in a study of shared clonotypes between healthy human individuals. Cells designated naive CD8 were CD45RO-negative and were positively selected for CCR7, with terminally differentiated effector memory CD45RA+ cells excluded. Clones were sequenced by immunoSEQ multiplex PCR, and TCRdb holds only the in-frame ones, with some missing. Here the sample spans roughly 2,000,000 clones, 93% being singletons. Specimen: naive CD8+ T cells from PBMCs. All receptors come from a man between 18 and 29 years old in good health. Some clones in this sample may be carry-over from other donors' samples.

This chain joins TRBV9 and TRBJ1-2; tentatively, D is TRBD1 (5 bases). Trimming left V 7 bases short and J 13 bases short, with 35 bases between. The germline CDR1 and CDR2 sequences are SGDLS and YYNGEE. This CDR3 spans 17 amino acids. The CDR3, as DNA: TGTGCCAGCGACCTAACTCCAGGGCCGGGCCCCGTTATGGGGGGCACCTTC. Translation: CASDLTPGPGPVMGGTF.

The chain has TRBV14 and TRBJ2-7; 8 positions agree with TRBD1. The length of the CDR3 is 18 residues. CDR1 and CDR2 from the germline V gene are SGHDN and FVKESK. V shed 0 bases and J 5 bases; nucleotides not matched to a gene: 15. The CDR3 DNA reads TGTGCCAGCAGCCAAGAAGTAGGGAGTCGGGACAGGTCCCACGAGCAGTACTTC. It specifies CASSQEVGSRDRSHEQYF.

This clone has a single count. The rearrangement links TRBV6-1 to TRBJ2-3; D gene unclear. The CDR3 extends over 15 amino acids. V was shortened by 0 bases and J by 2 bases, with 9 bases between the two germline ends. The germline V gene encodes CDR1 MNHNS and CDR2 SASEGT. CDR3 residues: CASSEALTDTDTQYF. The CDR3 nucleotides are TGTGCCAGCAGTGAAGCGCTCACCGACACAGATACGCAGTATTTT.

Comments on this clone: The same CDR3 also results from other DNA sequences found in this sample. The CDR3 spells CASSVGRGTEAFF. In DNA, the CDR3 is TGTGCCAGCAGCGTAGGCAGGGGCACTGAAGCTTTCTTT. The chain uses TRBV9 and TRBJ1-1; D may be TRBD1 (6 bases). In germline, CDR1 is SGDLS, CDR2 YYNGEE. The ends were cut back, 0 bases at V and 4 bases at J, with 7 bases in the middle. The CDR3 covers 13 residues.

CDR3 sequence: CATGVLAGVDEQFF. CDR3 nucleotides: TGTGCCACGGGCGTGCTAGCGGGAGTCGATGAGCAGTTCTTC. The chain recombines TRBV27 with TRBJ2-1; 10 bases fit TRBD2. Germline lookup yields CDR1 MNHEY and CDR2 SMNVEV (reference sequence). V was pared by 10 bases and J by 8 bases, with 11 bases of the junction left unmatched. The CDR3 is 14 residues long.

The chain recombines TRBV7-6 with TRBJ1-4; the D is unclear. Trimming removed 0 bases at V and 6 bases at J, with 17 bases between. Germline CDR1 is SGHVS and CDR2 is FNYEAQ. This CDR3 comprises 17 residues. The CDR3 sequence is CASSLALGFGEDEKLFF. The CDR3 bases are TGTGCCAGCAGCTTAGCCCTTGGGTTTGGGGAGGATGAAAAACTGTTTTTT.

Notes on this clone: The sample carries other DNA sequences with the same CDR3. The chain recombines TRBV9 with TRBJ1-2, with 8 bases lining up with TRBD1. With 3 bases clipped from V and 7 bases from J, the junction kept 2 bases outside the gene matches. CDR1 and CDR2 (germline): SGDLS, YYNGEE. CDR3 length equals 12 residues. CDR3 sequence reads: CASSGQGPGYTF. DNA for the CDR3: TGTGCCAGCAGCGGACAGGGGCCTGGCTACACCTTC.

The genes are TRBV9 and TRBJ2-2, with D perhaps matching TRBD1 or TRBD2 (5 bases each). The germline gives CDR1 SGDLS, CDR2 YYNGEE. The V gene lost 5 bases and the J gene lost 0 bases, with 14 bases spanning the gap. The CDR3 runs to 16 residues. The chain's CDR3 is CASSHPEGTNTGELFF. The CDR3 coding sequence is TGTGCCAGCAGTCACCCCGAGGGGACGAACACCGGGGAGCTGTTTTTT.